The sequence of this TCR beta chain was determined in a study of cytomegalovirus exposure and HLA in healthy donors. PCR involved 60 Vbeta and 13 Jbeta primers. The table came from immunoSEQ multiplex PCR; TCRdb's copy has only in-frame clones and leaves some out. The sample lists roughly 190,000 clones; 87% were seen once. Germline V gene data show CDR1 as SGHTA and CDR2 as FQGNSA. This CDR3 spans 16 amino acids. V was pared by 3 bases and J by 1 base, with 15 bases between. The receptor was derived from a boy younger than 10 in good health and CMV-seronegative. Material for sequencing was PBMCs. This chain joins TRBV7-2 and TRBJ2-5; maybe TRBD1 (5 bases). The CDR3 coding sequence is TGTGCCAGCAGCTTCGTCCAAGGGGTGGCCCAAGAGACCCAGTACTTC. The encoded protein is CASSFVQGVAQETQYF.